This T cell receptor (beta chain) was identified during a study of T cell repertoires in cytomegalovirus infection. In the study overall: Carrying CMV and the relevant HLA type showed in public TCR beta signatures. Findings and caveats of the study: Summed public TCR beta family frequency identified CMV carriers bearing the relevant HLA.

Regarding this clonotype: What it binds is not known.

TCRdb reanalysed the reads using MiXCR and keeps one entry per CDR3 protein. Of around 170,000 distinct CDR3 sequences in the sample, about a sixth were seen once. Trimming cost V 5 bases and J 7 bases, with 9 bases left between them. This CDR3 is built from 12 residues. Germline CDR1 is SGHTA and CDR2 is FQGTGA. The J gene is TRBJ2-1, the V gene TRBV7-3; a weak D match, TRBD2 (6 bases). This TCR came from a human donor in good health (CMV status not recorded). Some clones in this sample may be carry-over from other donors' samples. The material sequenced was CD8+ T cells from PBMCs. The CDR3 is CASSVTSNEQFF. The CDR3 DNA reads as TGTGCCAGCAGCGTGACTAGTAATGAGCAGTTCTTC. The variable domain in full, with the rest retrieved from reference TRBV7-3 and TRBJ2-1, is GAGVSQTPSNKVTEKGKYVELRCDPISGHTALYWYRQSLGQGPEFLIYFQGTGAADDSGLPNDRFFAVRPEGSVSTLKIQRTERGDSAVYLCASSVTSNEQFFGPGTRLTVL.